Following are 28 T cell receptor beta chains from one sample sequenced in a study of T cells in Graves' hyperthyroidism and ophthalmopathy. Using RNA transcripts as the source, TCR beta CDR3 regions were amplified. First-round RT-PCR with HTBI primers amplified the TCR CDR3 region. A single record per CDR3 protein comes from TCRdb applying MiXCR to the multiplex PCR reads. The repertoire holds hundreds of thousands of distinct CDR3 sequences, with around 15% as singletons. The sequencing input was blood. All receptors come from a man in his late teens or twenties with Graves' ophthalmopathy.

At least ten counts were recorded for this clonotype. The chain uses TRBV20-1 and TRBJ2-5; D gene ambiguous. Trimming removed 1 base at V and 1 base at J, with 13 bases between. The CDR3 has 15 amino acids. Looked up from germline, CDR1 is DFQATT and CDR2 is SNEGSKA (reference sequence). This CDR3 is CSARVSGSFQETQYF. CDR3 DNA sequence: TGCAGTGCTAGAGTGTCGGGCAGTTTCCAAGAGACCCAGTACTTC.

This clonotype was counted between two and nine times. This chain connects TRBV29-1 to TRBJ1-1; D uncertain. The V gene lost 6 bases and the J gene lost 1 base, with 9 bases spanning the gap. Germline CDR1 and CDR2: SQVTM and ANQGSEA. The CDR3 has 12 amino acids. The DNA of the CDR3 is TGCAGCGTCGGGGTCTCGAACACTGAAGCTTTCTTT. The encoded protein is CSVGVSNTEAFF.

This clonotype was found many times. This sequence joins TRBV7-8 and TRBJ1-1; 10 nucleotides agree with TRBD1. With 3 bases clipped from V and 1 base from J, the junction kept 2 bases outside the gene matches. The CDR3 loop spans 15 amino acids. The germline V gene encodes CDR1 SGHVS and CDR2 FQNEAQ. The CDR3: CASSFWDRGNTEAFF. CDR3 in DNA: TGTGCCAGCAGCTTTTGGGACAGGGGGAACACTGAAGCTTTCTTT.

The chain couples TRBV13 to TRBJ2-3; 14 nucleotides align to TRBD2. The V and J ends lost 4 bases and 5 bases, in that order; junction bases with no gene match: 5. The germline gives CDR1 PRHDT, CDR2 FYEKMQ (reference sequence). This CDR3 region has 16 residues. DNA of the CDR3: TGTGCCAGCAGCTCAAGACTAGCGGGAGGGATAGATACGCAGTATTTT. Residues: CASSSRLAGGIDTQYF.

This clonotype was counted between two and nine times. The chain employs TRBV6-1 and TRBJ2-7, with TRBD1 matching 8 bases. Unmatched junction bases numbered 7, after V lost 6 bases and J lost 3 bases. CDR1 is MNHNS, CDR2 SASEGT, per germline. The CDR3 spans 14 residues. The CDR3: CASRGSGQGYEQYF. The CDR3 DNA reads as TGTGCCAGCAGGGGTTCCGGACAGGGCTACGAGCAGTACTTC.

Points on this clonotype: This may be a read error, as it is one base from a much larger clone. The gene calls are TRBV5-1 and TRBJ2-7; D unresolved. Germline CDR1 is SGHRS and CDR2 is YFSETQ. The V and J ends lost 4 bases and 7 bases respectively, with 12 bases between them. This CDR3 has 12 residues. CDR3 residues: CASSPGQVEQYF. The CDR3 DNA reads as TGCGCCAGCAGCCCGGGCCAAGTGGAGCAGTACTTC.

This clonotype has a count of ten or more. The chain uses TRBV3-1 and TRBJ1-5, with D unresolved. V lost 3 bases and J lost 2, with 8 bases in between. Germline V gives CDR1 LGHDT, CDR2 YNNKEL (reference sequence). CDR3 length equals 14 residues. Here the CDR3 DNA reads TGTGCCAGCAGCCATAGTAGTGGCAATCAGCCCCAGCATTTT. This codes for CASSHSSGNQPQHF.

This clonotype showed up just a few times. The chain is built from TRBV2 and TRBJ1-6, with TRBD1 matching over 8 bases. The CDR3 sequence is 12 residues long. The V and J ends lost 6 bases and 8 bases, in that order; junction bases with no gene match: 0. Germline CDR1 reads SNHLY; CDR2 reads FYNNEI. CDR3 loop: CASRTGDSPLHF. Here the CDR3 DNA reads TGTGCCAGCAGGACAGGGGATTCACCCCTCCACTTT.

This clonotype was detected ten times or more. The CDR3 coding sequence is TGCGCCAGCAGCCCTGGGGGGTATACTGAAGCTTTCTTT. The encoded protein is CASSPGGYTEAFF. The genes are TRBV5-1 and TRBJ1-1, with D possibly being TRBD1 (5 bases). The V end was cut by 4 bases, the J end by 5 bases, with 12 bases between. The CDR3 contains 13 residues. Germline V lookup: CDR1 SGHRS, CDR2 YFSETQ.

Of note for this clonotype: Possible read error: a much larger clone is one base away. V gene TRBV19 combines with J gene TRBJ1-6, with D tentatively TRBD1 (6 bases). V was shortened by 6 bases and J by 12 bases, with 18 bases between the two germline ends. Germline CDR1 is LNHDA and CDR2 is SQIVND (reference sequence). The CDR3 extends over 14 amino acids. CDR3 in DNA: TGTGCCAGTAGCACGGGGCAGGGGATGGTACCCCTCCACTTT. It encodes CASSTGQGMVPLHF.

This clonotype was seen at least ten times. The CDR3 reads CSAPRREYEQYF. CDR3 in DNA: TGCAGTGCTCCGCGGCGGGAGTACGAGCAGTACTTC. The V gene is TRBV20-1, the J gene TRBJ2-7; 7 bases fit TRBD2. CDR1 is DFQATT and CDR2 is SNEGSKA in the germline V gene (reference sequence). With V trimmed by 5 bases and J by 4 bases, 5 bases remained unmatched. The CDR3 runs to 12 residues.

The J gene is TRBJ2-3, the V gene TRBV20-1, with D possibly matching TRBD2 (5 bases). Germline V gives CDR1 DFQATT, CDR2 SNEGSKA (reference sequence). The CDR3 totals 13 residues. CDR3 bases: TGCAGCGGAAAGGCGGGTAGGACAGATACGCAGTATTTT. Translating it yields CSGKAGRTDTQYF.

The chain recombines TRBV29-1 with TRBJ2-3; the D gene is possibly TRBD1 (5 bases). The germline V and J ends were trimmed by 4 bases and 2 bases, with 19 bases remaining between them. The CDR3 is made up of 16 amino acids. Germline-derived CDR1 and CDR2 are SQVTM and ANQGSEA. CDR3 sequence reads: CSVALTGKMPTDTQYF. The CDR3 DNA reads as TGCAGCGTTGCTTTAACAGGCAAAATGCCCACAGATACGCAGTATTTT.

The chain combines TRBV5-1 with TRBJ1-2; 7 bases fit TRBD1. The V gene end was trimmed by 4 bases and the J gene end by 7 bases; junction bases not matched to a gene: 4. The CDR3 has 12 amino acids. The germline gives CDR1 SGHRS, CDR2 YFSETQ. The CDR3: CASSGDRAGYTF. The CDR3, as DNA: TGCGCCAGCAGCGGAGACAGGGCTGGCTACACCTTC. Variable domain in full (rest from reference TRBV5-1 and TRBJ1-2): KAGVTQTPRYLIKTRGQQVTLSCSPISGHRSVSWYQQTPGQGLQFLFEYFSETQRNKGNFPGRFSGRQFSNSRSEMNVSTLELGDSALYLCASSGDRAGYTFGSGTRLTVV.

This clonotype has at least ten counts. V is TRBV6-1 and J is TRBJ1-2; 7 bases match TRBD1. In germline, CDR1 is MNHNS, CDR2 SASEGT. V trimming: 7 bases; J trimming: 3 bases; junction bases outside the gene matches: 5. The CDR3 extends over 13 amino acids. The CDR3 DNA is TGTGCCAGCACCATGGGACAGCACTATGGCTACACCTTC. Residues: CASTMGQHYGYTF.

This clonotype appeared many times. V and J are TRBV11-1 and TRBJ2-2; D uncertain. The CDR3 totals 14 residues. Per the germline V gene, CDR1 is SGHAT and CDR2 is FQDESV (reference sequence). The V end lost 2 bases, the J end lost 1 base, and 5 bases lay between the germline ends. The CDR3 is CASSLQVNTGELFF. For the CDR3, the DNA is TGTGCCAGCAGCTTACAGGTGAACACCGGGGAGCTGTTTTTT.

This clonotype was counted ten times or more. V gene TRBV7-9 combines with J gene TRBJ2-1; unclear D gene. V was shortened by 1 base and J by 0 bases, with 7 bases between the two germline ends. The CDR3 length is 15 residues. The germline gives CDR1 SEHNR, CDR2 FQNEAQ (reference sequence). As DNA, the CDR3 is TGTGCCAGCAGCTTAGGCCATCCCTCCTACAATGAGCAGTTCTTC. Protein: CASSLGHPSYNEQFF.

This clonotype was seen at least ten times. V is TRBV7-2 and J is TRBJ1-4; D unclear. Trimming took off 3 bases at V and 11 bases at J, with 10 bases between the two ends. Germline V gene data show CDR1 as SGHTA and CDR2 as FQGNSA. This CDR3 contains 12 residues. This CDR3 reads CASSFFVGKLFF. The CDR3 DNA follows: TGTGCCAGCAGCTTTTTTGTCGGGAAACTGTTTTTT.

This clonotype was counted only a few times. J is TRBJ2-3 and V is TRBV3-1; the match to TRBD2 covers 11 bases. From germline, CDR1 is LGHDT and CDR2 YNNKEL (reference sequence). With 4 bases clipped from V and 4 bases from J, the junction kept 7 bases outside the gene matches. The CDR3 spans 16 residues. CDR3 DNA sequence: TGTGCCAGCAGCCCCCCGACTAGCGGGATAGCAGATACGCAGTATTTT. This gives the protein CASSPPTSGIADTQYF.

V and J are TRBV30 and TRBJ2-2; D ambiguous. V was trimmed by 5 bases and J by 1 base, leaving 8 bases between them. The CDR3 is made up of 13 amino acids. Per the germline V gene, CDR1 is GTSNPN and CDR2 is SVGIG (reference sequence). The CDR3: CAWVWENTGELFF. DNA of the CDR3: TGTGCCTGGGTATGGGAGAACACCGGGGAGCTGTTTTTT.

This clonotype was seen ten or more times. The V call is TRBV6-6, the J call TRBJ2-3; perhaps TRBD2 as D (5 bases). The CDR3 consists of 13 residues. Germline CDR1 and CDR2: MNHNY and SVGAGI (reference sequence). The V end lost 2 bases, the J end lost 6 bases, and 9 bases lay between the germline ends. The CDR3: CASSYTSLDTQYF. The CDR3, as DNA: TGTGCCAGCAGTTACACTAGTTTGGATACGCAGTATTTT.

This clonotype was found many times. The gene calls are TRBV12-3 or TRBV12-4 and TRBJ2-5; 8 bases align to TRBD2. J gave up 2 bases and V 5 bases, and 7 bases lay outside the gene matches. CDR3 length: 15 amino acids. The CDR3 loop reads CASSPLTSGQETQYF. CDR3 DNA: TGTGCCAGCAGTCCCCTTACTAGCGGACAAGAGACCCAGTACTTC.

This clonotype appeared many times. The gene calls are TRBV11-2 and TRBJ2-2; weak D call: TRBD2 (6 bases). Germline V gives CDR1 SGHAT, CDR2 FQNNGV. The CDR3 is 16 amino acids. The V gene lost 5 bases and the J gene lost 7 bases, with 20 bases spanning the gap. The CDR3: CASSPQDWREVGELFF. In DNA, the CDR3 is TGTGCCAGCAGCCCCCAGGACTGGCGGGAAGTCGGGGAGCTGTTTTTT.

CDR3 region: CASSFTGQGWADTQYF. In DNA, the CDR3 is TGTGCCAGCAGCTTCACGGGACAGGGTTGGGCAGATACGCAGTATTTT. This chain links TRBV7-2 with TRBJ2-3; 9 bases agree with TRBD1. V lost 3 bases to trimming and J lost 4 bases; unmatched junction nucleotides: 8. The CDR3 contains 16 residues. CDR1 is SGHTA, CDR2 FQGNSA, per germline.

The table lists this clonotype with many counts. The rearrangement links TRBV30 to TRBJ2-5; perhaps TRBD2 as D (5 bases). This CDR3 contains 13 residues. Trimming shortened V by 3 bases and J by 4 bases, and 12 bases separated the two germline ends. CDR1 and CDR2 from the germline V gene are GTSNPN and SVGIG (reference sequence). The chain's CDR3 is CAWSLSGRETQYF. In nucleotides, the CDR3 is TGTGCCTGGAGCCTCTCGGGGAGAGAGACCCAGTACTTC.

This clonotype was recorded at least ten times. This chain uses TRBV7-2 with TRBJ2-7; no firm D call. The V and J ends lost 4 bases and 0 bases respectively, with 16 bases between them. This CDR3 is built from 16 residues. Germline V gives CDR1 SGHTA, CDR2 FQGNSA. The CDR3 region is CASSSFAPTLSYEQYF. DNA for the CDR3: TGTGCCAGCAGCTCTTTTGCCCCAACCCTCTCCTACGAGCAGTACTTC.

This clonotype was detected ten times or more. The chain links TRBV9 to TRBJ1-2; D might be TRBD1 (5 bases). This CDR3 has 16 amino acids. V lost 3 bases, J lost 3 bases, and 18 bases lay in between. Germline-derived CDR1 and CDR2 are SGDLS and YYNGEE. As DNA, the CDR3 is TGTGCCAGCAGCGGCACTTCGACAGCACTTCACTATGGCTACACCTTC. Translated: CASSGTSTALHYGYTF.

This clonotype was seen at least ten times. The rearrangement uses TRBV6-5 and TRBJ2-2; D unclear. The CDR3 contains 14 residues. The ends were cut back, 2 bases at V and 0 bases at J, with 4 bases in the middle. Germline CDR1 is MNHEY and CDR2 is SVGAGI. CDR3 residues: CASSYVTNTGELFF. As DNA, the CDR3 is TGTGCCAGCAGTTACGTAACGAACACCGGGGAGCTGTTTTTT.